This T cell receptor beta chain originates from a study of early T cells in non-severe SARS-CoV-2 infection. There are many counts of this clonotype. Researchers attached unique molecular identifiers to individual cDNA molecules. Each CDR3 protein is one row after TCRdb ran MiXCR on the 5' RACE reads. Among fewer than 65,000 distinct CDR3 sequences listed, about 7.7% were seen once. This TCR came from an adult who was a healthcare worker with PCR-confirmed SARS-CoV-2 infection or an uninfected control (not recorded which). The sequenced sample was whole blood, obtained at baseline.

The DNA of the CDR3 is TGCAGCGTTAATCGGTATTTGCTGGATACGCAGTATTTT. Its translation: CSVNRYLLDTQYF. This rearrangement joins TRBV29-1 to TRBJ2-3; D is uncertain. Germline CDR1 and CDR2: SQVTM and ANQGSEA. Trimming took 5 bases from V and 6 from J, leaving 15 bases between them. This CDR3 spans 13 amino acids.